A single sample is the source of the 15 T cell receptor beta chains below, sequenced in a study of T cell changes during pregnancy in multiple sclerosis. TCRdb's copy holds only in-frame clones and misses some; the assay was immunoSEQ multiplex PCR. The sample has under 40,000 clones, 90% to 95% seen once. The material sequenced was CD4+ T cells from peripheral blood mononuclear cells, taken in the third trimester of pregnancy. The receptors shown here come from a female donor in good health, enrolled as a control in a pregnancy study.

The rearrangement uses TRBV4-1 and TRBJ2-5; a weak D match, TRBD2 (7 bases). The CDR3 runs to 16 residues. Germline CDR1 MGHRA, CDR2 YSYEKL. Trimming removed 4 bases at V and 7 bases at J, with 22 bases between. The CDR3 DNA is TGCGCCAGCAGCCGTGGCGCGGCGGGGGCACAGGGGACCCAGTACTTC. Encoded protein: CASSRGAAGAQGTQYF.

The chain joins TRBV28 to TRBJ1-2; the match to TRBD1 covers 7 bases. The CDR3 sequence is 16 residues long. The V segment lost 5 bases and the J segment 6 bases; nucleotides outside the gene matches: 15. Germline assignment: CDR1 MDHEN and CDR2 SYDVKM. CDR3: CASSQLTGDRVHGYTF. The DNA for the CDR3 is TGTGCCAGCAGTCAACTTACGGGTGACAGGGTTCATGGCTACACCTTC.

This chain links TRBV4-3 with TRBJ1-1; 7 positions match TRBD1. The CDR3 extends over 14 amino acids. The germline V gene encodes CDR1 LGHNA and CDR2 YSLEER. Unmatched junction bases numbered 5, after V lost 0 bases and J lost 7 bases. The DNA for the CDR3 is TGCGCCAGCAGCCAAGATCCGAGACAGGGTGAAGCTTTCTTT. It specifies CASSQDPRQGEAFF.

The chain links TRBV7-3 to TRBJ2-2; unclear D gene. Per the germline V gene, CDR1 is SGHTA and CDR2 is FQGTGA. V was shortened by 5 bases and J by 3 bases, with 13 bases between the two germline ends. This CDR3 spans 15 amino acids. The CDR3 sequence is CASSPSLSDTGELFF. The CDR3 coding sequence is TGTGCCAGCAGCCCTAGTTTATCCGACACCGGGGAGCTGTTTTTT.

This clone was counted a single time. The rearrangement uses TRBV28 and TRBJ1-1, with TRBD1 identical over 7 bases. V lost 6 bases, J lost 0 bases, and 4 bases stayed unmatched. Looked up from germline, CDR1 is MDHEN and CDR2 is SYDVKM. This CDR3 has 14 amino acids. The DNA of the CDR3 is TGTGCCAGCAGCCGGGGACAGCTGAACACTGAAGCTTTCTTT. Amino acids: CASSRGQLNTEAFF.

J is TRBJ2-5 and V is TRBV7-6; maybe TRBD1 (6 bases). The V gene lost 6 bases and the J gene lost 5 bases, with 13 bases spanning the gap. Germline CDR1 and CDR2: SGHVS and FNYEAQ. The length of the CDR3 is 13 residues. CDR3 protein: CASRSGHWETQYF. Here the CDR3 DNA reads TGTGCCAGCAGATCGGGACACTGGGAGACCCAGTACTTC. The whole variable domain, filled in from reference TRBV7-6 and TRBJ2-5, reads GAGVSQSPRYKVTKRGQDVALRCDPISGHVSLYWYRQALGQGPEFLTYFNYEAQQDKSGLPNDRFSAERPEGSISTLTIQRTEQRDSAMYRCASRSGHWETQYFGPGTRLLVL.

The chain recombines TRBV27 with TRBJ2-1, with D perhaps matching TRBD1 (6 bases). Trimming took off 7 bases at V and 0 bases at J, with 10 bases between the two ends. Germline V lookup: CDR1 MNHEY, CDR2 SMNVEV (reference sequence). The CDR3 contains 14 residues. The CDR3 nucleotides read TGTGCCAGCAATATAGGGGGCTCCTACAATGAGCAGTTCTTC. This sequence encodes CASNIGGSYNEQFF.

The chain combines TRBV29-1 with TRBJ1-2, with 7 bases lining up with TRBD1. V lost 3 bases to trimming and J lost 4 bases; unmatched junction nucleotides: 2. Germline assignment: CDR1 SQVTM and CDR2 ANQGSEA. The length of the CDR3 is 12 residues. CDR3 in amino acids: CSVEAGGYGYTF. The CDR3 bases are TGCAGCGTTGAGGCAGGGGGCTATGGCTACACCTTC.

The chain uses TRBV6-6 and TRBJ1-2; 7 positions agree with TRBD1. Trimming took 6 bases from V and 2 from J; bases not matched to a gene: 3. The CDR3 runs to 13 residues. Germline assignment: CDR1 MNHNY and CDR2 SVGAGI (reference sequence). The CDR3 here is CASRQTGNYGYTF. The CDR3 nucleotides are TGTGCCAGCAGACAGACAGGGAACTATGGCTACACCTTC.

This sequence joins TRBV5-4 and TRBJ1-6, with 9 bases fitting TRBD1. The CDR3 contains 14 residues. Germline V gives CDR1 SGHNT, CDR2 YYREEE (reference sequence). With 3 bases clipped from V and 7 bases from J, the junction kept 2 bases outside the gene matches. Written as DNA, the CDR3 is TGTGCCAGCAGCTCCGGGACAGGGAATTCACCCCTCCACTTT. This translates into CASSSGTGNSPLHF.

This clone was observed once. V usage is TRBV28 and J usage is TRBJ1-1; TRBD1 matches 8 bases. CDR1 and CDR2 from the germline V gene are MDHEN and SYDVKM. The V segment lost 11 bases and the J segment 5 bases; nucleotides outside the gene matches: 10. This CDR3 region has 13 residues. The CDR3 DNA reads TGTGCCGTTTCCGGACAGGGATGGACTGAAGCTTTCTTT. Residues: CAVSGQGWTEAFF.

The rearrangement links TRBV27 to TRBJ2-3, with D uncertain. The germline V gene has CDR1 MNHEY and CDR2 SMNVEV (reference sequence). Trimming removed 2 bases from V and 2 bases from J, with 5 bases in between. The CDR3 extends over 13 amino acids. The chain's CDR3 is CASSLAVTDTQYF. CDR3 DNA sequence: TGTGCCAGCAGTTTAGCGGTCACAGATACGCAGTATTTT.

The V call is TRBV9, the J call TRBJ1-1, with no clear D. Germline assignment: CDR1 SGDLS and CDR2 YYNGEE. This CDR3 has 15 amino acids. Trimming took 3 bases from V and 1 from J, leaving 13 bases between them. The CDR3 bases are TGTGCCAGCAGCGGGCCCGGCGGAAAGAACACTGAAGCTTTCTTT. This sequence encodes CASSGPGGKNTEAFF.

The rearrangement links TRBV6-6 to TRBJ1-1, with 8 bases identical to TRBD1. J was trimmed by 1 base and V by 7 bases; bases with no gene match: 5. The CDR3 covers 14 residues. Germline loops: CDR1 MNHNY, CDR2 SVGAGI (reference sequence). CDR3 loop: CASMTGVPNTEAFF. In DNA form, the CDR3 reads TGTGCCAGCATGACAGGGGTACCGAACACTGAAGCTTTCTTT.

V usage is TRBV7-6 and J usage is TRBJ1-6; D unresolved. Germline CDR1 and CDR2: SGHVS and FNYEAQ. The V gene lost 5 bases and the J gene lost 11 bases, with 13 bases spanning the gap. This CDR3 spans 13 amino acids. The CDR3 DNA follows: TGTGCCAGCAGCCCTAGAGGGCCAACACCCCTCCACTTT. Its protein is CASSPRGPTPLHF.